The clone carrying this T cell receptor beta chain was counted only a few times. Antigen specificity is unknown. In germline, CDR1 is MNHNY, CDR2 SVGAGI (reference sequence). J lost 7 bases, V lost 4 bases, and 11 bases had no gene match. CDR3 length: 16 amino acids. PCR was performed using 60 Vbeta and 13 Jbeta primers. The repertoire was sequenced with immunoSEQ multiplex PCR; TCRdb's copy has only in-frame clones and lacks some. The sample yields about 160,000 clones, around 79% seen once. These data belong to a study of cytomegalovirus exposure and HLA in healthy donors. Points from the study as a whole: An analysis was carried out later, and it reportedly showed fewer N-insertions in an Asian-associated ancestry cluster than the approximately 610-donor mean. Sequencing depth across donors, presence/absence analyses assumed, was roughly uniform. Later analysis identified 16,000 or so TCR beta sequences associated with HLA alleles, using a false discovery rate threshold of 0.05.

Healthy bone marrow donors made up the donors. This receptor was taken from a human donor in good health. The J gene is TRBJ1-5, the V gene TRBV6-6; 9 nucleotides line up with TRBD1. The sequencing input was PBMCs. The CDR3 loop is CASSSLPGQGGQPQHF. For the CDR3, the DNA is TGTGCCAGCAGTTCTTTACCGGGACAGGGCGGGCAGCCCCAGCATTTT.